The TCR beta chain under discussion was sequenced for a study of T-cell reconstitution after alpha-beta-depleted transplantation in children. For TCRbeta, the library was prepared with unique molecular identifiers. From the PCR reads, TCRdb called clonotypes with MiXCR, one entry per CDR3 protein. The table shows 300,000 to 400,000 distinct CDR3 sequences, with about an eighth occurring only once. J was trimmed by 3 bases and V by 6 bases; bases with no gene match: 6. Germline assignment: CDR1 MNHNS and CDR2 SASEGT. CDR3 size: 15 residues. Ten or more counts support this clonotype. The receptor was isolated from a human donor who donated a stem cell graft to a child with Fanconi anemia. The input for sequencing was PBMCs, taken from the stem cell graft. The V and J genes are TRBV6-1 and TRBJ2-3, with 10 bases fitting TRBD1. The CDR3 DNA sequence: TGTGCCAGCAGCCGCGGACAGGGGGGAACAGATACGCAGTATTTT. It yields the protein CASSRGQGGTDTQYF.